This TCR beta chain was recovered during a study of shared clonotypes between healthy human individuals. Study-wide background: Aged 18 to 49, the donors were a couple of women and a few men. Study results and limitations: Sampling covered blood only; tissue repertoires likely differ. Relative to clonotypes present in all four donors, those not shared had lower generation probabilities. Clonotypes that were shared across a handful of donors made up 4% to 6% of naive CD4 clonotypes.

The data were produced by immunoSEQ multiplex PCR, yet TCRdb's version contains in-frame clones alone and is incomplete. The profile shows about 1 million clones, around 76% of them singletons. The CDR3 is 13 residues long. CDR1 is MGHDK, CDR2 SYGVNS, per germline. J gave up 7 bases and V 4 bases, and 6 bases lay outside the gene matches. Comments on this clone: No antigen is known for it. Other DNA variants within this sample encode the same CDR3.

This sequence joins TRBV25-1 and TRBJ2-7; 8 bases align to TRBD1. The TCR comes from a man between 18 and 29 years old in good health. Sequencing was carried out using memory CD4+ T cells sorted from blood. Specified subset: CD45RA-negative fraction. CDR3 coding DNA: TGTGCCAGCAGTGCAGGACAGGGACGGGAGCAGTACTTC. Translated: CASSAGQGREQYF.